This TCR beta chain derives from a study of cytomegalovirus exposure and HLA in healthy donors. V was pared by 0 bases and J by 3 bases, with 4 bases between. Germline V gene lookup returns CDR1 SQVTM and CDR2 ANQGSEA. The CDR3 runs to 12 residues. The PCR had 60 Vbeta and 13 Jbeta primers. TCRdb's copy holds only in-frame clones and misses some; the assay was immunoSEQ multiplex PCR. The data include over 90,000 clones; the top ten clones carry about 3.2%. This TCR came from a man aged 40-49 years in good health and CMV-seronegative. The rearrangement uses TRBV29-1 and TRBJ2-3; D not certain. Sequencing was performed on PBMCs. The CDR3 here is CSVEESTDTQYF. CDR3 nucleotide sequence: TGCAGCGTTGAAGAGAGTACAGATACGCAGTATTTT.